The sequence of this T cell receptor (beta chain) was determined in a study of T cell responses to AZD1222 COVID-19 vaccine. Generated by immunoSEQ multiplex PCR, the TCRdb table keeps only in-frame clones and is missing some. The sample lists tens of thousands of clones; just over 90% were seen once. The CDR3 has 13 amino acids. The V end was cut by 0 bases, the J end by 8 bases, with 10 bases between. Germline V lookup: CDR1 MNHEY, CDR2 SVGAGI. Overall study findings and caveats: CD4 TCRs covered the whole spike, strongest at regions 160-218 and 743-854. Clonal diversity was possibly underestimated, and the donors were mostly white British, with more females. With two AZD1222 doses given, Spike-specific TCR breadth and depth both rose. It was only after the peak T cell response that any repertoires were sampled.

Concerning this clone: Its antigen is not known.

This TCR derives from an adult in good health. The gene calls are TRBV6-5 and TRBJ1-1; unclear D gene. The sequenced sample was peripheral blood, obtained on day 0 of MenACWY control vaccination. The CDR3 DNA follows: TGTGCCAGCAGTTACTCGAAGCCAACCGAAGCTTTCTTT. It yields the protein CASSYSKPTEAFF.